Listed here are 25 T cell receptor beta chains from one sample, sequenced in a study of blood T cell repertoires in COVID-19. The repertoire was sequenced with immunoSEQ multiplex PCR; TCRdb's copy has only in-frame clones and lacks some. The sample records about 500,000 clones, approximately 91% being singletons. The sequencing input was peripheral blood. The receptors shown here come from a woman aged 50 to 65 with COVID-19, enrolled during active disease.

The sample holds a few counts of this clone. The rearrangement joins TRBV14 to TRBJ1-1, with D tentatively TRBD1 (5 bases). The CDR3 has 13 amino acids. Germline V gives CDR1 SGHDN, CDR2 FVKESK. The V end was cut by 0 bases, the J end by 7 bases, with 9 bases between. Here the CDR3 reads CASSQEGRGEAFF. CDR3 in DNA: TGTGCCAGCAGCCAAGAGGGGAGGGGTGAAGCTTTCTTT.

The chain carries TRBV12-5 and TRBJ1-2; D perhaps matches TRBD1 (6 bases). The CDR3 covers 15 residues. Per the germline V gene, CDR1 is LGHNT and CDR2 is FRNRAP. The V and J ends lost 5 bases and 3 bases respectively, with 16 bases between them. The CDR3 nucleotides are TGTGCTAGTGGTCCCGGACAGCTAAGGTACTATGGCTACACCTTC. This sequence encodes CASGPGQLRYYGYTF.

This chain connects TRBV2 to TRBJ1-1, with D perhaps TRBD1 (6 bases). Germline V gene data show CDR1 as SNHLY and CDR2 as FYNNEI. Trimming left V 5 bases short and J 5 bases short, with 15 bases between. The CDR3 sequence is 14 residues long. The CDR3 DNA follows: TGTGCCAGCAGTTGGACAGTTTACGGGACTGAAGCTTTCTTT. Translating it yields CASSWTVYGTEAFF.

The CDR3 DNA reads TGTGCCAGCAGCGACCCCGGGAGCGGGGAGCTGTTTTTT. It specifies CASSDPGSGELFF. This chain joins TRBV9 and TRBJ2-2; perhaps TRBD2 as D (6 bases). With 3 bases removed from V and 7 bases from J, the gap between germline ends came to 10 bases. The CDR3 has 13 amino acids. Germline assignment: CDR1 SGDLS and CDR2 YYNGEE. Based on the CDR3 plus reference TRBV9 and TRBJ2-2, the full variable domain is DSGVTQTPKHLITATGQRVTLRCSPRSGDLSVYWYQQSLDQGLQFLIQYYNGEERAKGNILERFSAQQFPDLHSELNLSSLELGDSALYFCASSDPGSGELFFGEGSRLTVL.

CDR3 in DNA: TGTGCCAGCACCTATCAGGGTAATGAGCAGTTCTTC. As protein: CASTYQGNEQFF. The chain has TRBV13 and TRBJ2-1; D is possibly TRBD1 (5 bases). CDR3 length: 12 amino acids. Trimming removed 7 bases from V and 7 bases from J, with 11 bases in between. Germline V gives CDR1 PRHDT, CDR2 FYEKMQ (reference sequence).

The chain couples TRBV19 to TRBJ2-3, with 9 bases that match TRBD2. In germline, CDR1 is LNHDA, CDR2 SQIVND (reference sequence). J lost 0 bases, V lost 6 bases, and 7 bases had no gene match. This CDR3 comprises 16 residues. CDR3 sequence reads: CASSEIAGESTDTQYF. DNA for the CDR3: TGTGCCAGTAGCGAGATAGCGGGGGAGAGCACAGATACGCAGTATTTT. The whole variable domain, filled in from reference TRBV19 and TRBJ2-3, reads DGGITQSPKYLFRKEGQNVTLSCEQNLNHDAMYWYRQDPGQGLRLIYYSQIVNDFQKGDIAEGYSVSREKKESFPLTVTSAQKNPTAFYLCASSEIAGESTDTQYFGPGTRLTVL.

This chain connects TRBV20-1 to TRBJ1-5, with D maybe TRBD1 (6 bases). The CDR3 runs to 14 residues. The germline CDR1 and CDR2 sequences are DFQATT and SNEGSKA (reference sequence). Trimming took off 3 bases at V and 7 bases at J, with 16 bases between the two ends. This chain's CDR3 is CSASTPGDIQPQHF. The CDR3 nucleotides read TGCAGTGCTAGTACGCCAGGGGATATCCAGCCCCAGCATTTT.

This chain uses TRBV7-9 with TRBJ2-7; 10 nucleotides match TRBD1. Germline CDR1 and CDR2: SEHNR and FQNEAQ (reference sequence). The CDR3 is 13 residues long. Germline trimming cut 3 bases from V and 12 bases from J; bases unmatched to any gene: 8. The CDR3 here is CASSFQTGGVGYF. The CDR3 nucleotides read TGTGCCAGCAGCTTCCAGACAGGGGGCGTAGGGTACTTC.

In this sample, this clone turned up a few times. V is TRBV7-3 and J is TRBJ1-1, with TRBD1 as a possible D gene (6 bases). V dropped 5 bases and J dropped 8 bases, with 18 bases sitting between them. The CDR3 spans 14 residues. Per the germline V gene, CDR1 is SGHTA and CDR2 is FQGTGA. The CDR3 region has the DNA TGTGCCAGCAGCCCGCAGCACCTTCAGGGGGAAGCTTTCTTT. Protein product: CASSPQHLQGEAFF.

This clone came up once. The chain has TRBV4-1 and TRBJ1-1, with D uncertain. This CDR3 has 17 residues. The germline V gene encodes CDR1 MGHRA and CDR2 YSYEKL. V gave up 1 base and J gave up 0 bases, with 15 bases separating them. The CDR3 nucleotides are TGCGCCAGCAGCCAAGGGCAGAAGGCAGGCTTGAACACTGAAGCTTTCTTT. Translating it yields CASSQGQKAGLNTEAFF.

This sequence joins TRBV28 and TRBJ2-1, with a possible D match to TRBD1 (5 bases). The germline V and J ends were trimmed by 5 bases and 7 bases, with 18 bases remaining between them. The CDR3 has 15 residues. Germline CDR1 is MDHEN and CDR2 is SYDVKM. The CDR3 DNA is TGTGCCAGCAGTCCCATGGGGCAGGGCAGGAATGAGCAGTTCTTC. Protein sequence: CASSPMGQGRNEQFF.

The rearrangement uses TRBV11-2 and TRBJ2-5, with D perhaps TRBD2 (6 bases). The length of the CDR3 is 15 residues. Germline assignment: CDR1 SGHAT and CDR2 FQNNGV. Between the trimmed V and J ends, which lost 2 bases and 2 bases, there was a span of 12 bases. The CDR3: CASSLPGGGQETQYF. Here the CDR3 DNA reads TGTGCCAGCAGCTTACCGGGCGGAGGGCAAGAGACCCAGTACTTC.

Concerning this clone itself: Its ends do not fully match the called genes, so a read error is possible. The rearrangement joins TRBV7-9 to TRBJ2-7, with TRBD1 as a possible D gene (6 bases). The CDR3 is made up of 12 amino acids. From germline, CDR1 is SEHNR and CDR2 FQNEAQ (reference sequence). The CDR3 spells CASSLLGQSGDF. The CDR3 DNA sequence: TGTGCCAGCAGCTTATTGGGACAATCTGGGGACTTC.

The chain has TRBV10-3 and TRBJ2-7, with 7 bases aligning to TRBD1. Germline V lookup: CDR1 ENHRY, CDR2 SYGVKD. The CDR3 sequence is 13 residues long. The V and J ends lost 3 bases and 6 bases, in that order; junction bases with no gene match: 5. The CDR3 coding sequence is TGTGCCATCAGTGATCGGGACAGTTCCGAGCAGTACTTC. The encoded protein is CAISDRDSSEQYF.

This chain uses TRBV4-1 with TRBJ1-1, with D perhaps matching TRBD1 (5 bases). The V and J ends lost 0 bases and 5 bases respectively, with 13 bases between them. The CDR3 totals 15 residues. Germline CDR1 and CDR2: MGHRA and YSYEKL. CDR3: CASSQDGTLGTEAFF. The CDR3, as DNA: TGCGCCAGCAGCCAAGATGGGACTCTTGGGACTGAAGCTTTCTTT.

The count of this clone is one. V and J are TRBV3-1 (or the pseudogene TRBV3-2) and TRBJ1-4; 8 positions match TRBD1. J lost 4 bases, V lost 3 bases, and 1 base had no gene match. Germline loops: CDR1 LGHDT, CDR2 YNNKEL (reference sequence). The CDR3 extends over 14 amino acids. The CDR3 here is CASSQGQDNEKLFF. The CDR3 region has the DNA TGTGCCAGCAGCCAGGGACAGGATAATGAAAAACTGTTTTTT.

The chain is built from TRBV7-2 and TRBJ2-2; TRBD2 agrees at 12 bases. This CDR3 has 16 residues. Trimming took 4 bases from V and 6 from J; bases not matched to a gene: 6. The germline V gene encodes CDR1 SGHTA and CDR2 FQGNSA. CDR3: CASSWASGGAAGELFF. The CDR3 DNA sequence: TGTGCCAGCAGCTGGGCTAGCGGGGGGGCCGCCGGGGAGCTGTTTTTT.

Comment on this clone: The same CDR3 also results from other DNA sequences found in this sample. The V and J genes are TRBV3-1 (or the pseudogene TRBV3-2) and TRBJ1-6, with TRBD1 identical over 7 bases. The V gene end was trimmed by 3 bases and the J gene end by 8 bases; junction bases not matched to a gene: 4. This CDR3 has 14 residues. From germline, CDR1 is LGHDT and CDR2 YNNKEL (reference sequence). The CDR3 spells CASSQGDRDSPLHF. DNA for the CDR3: TGTGCCAGCAGCCAGGGGGACAGAGATTCACCCCTCCACTTT.

Turning to this clone: The same CDR3 arises from other DNA sequences in this sample as well. The V gene is TRBV7-9, the J gene TRBJ2-3, with unresolved D. V was clipped by 3 bases and J by 2 bases, with 3 bases between them. The CDR3 is made up of 12 amino acids. Germline V gene sequence: CDR1 SEHNR, CDR2 FQNEAQ (reference sequence). The DNA for the CDR3 is TGTGCCAGCAGCTTTCTCACAGATACGCAGTATTTT. As protein: CASSFLTDTQYF.

The CDR3 sequence is CASSSTTSGDKETQYF. CDR3 nucleotides: TGTGCCAGCAGTTCTACGACTAGCGGGGATAAAGAGACCCAGTACTTC. J is TRBJ2-5 and V is TRBV27; 11 nucleotides align to TRBD2. V shed 4 bases, J shed 3 bases, and the junction held 7 bases outside the gene matches. The germline gives CDR1 MNHEY, CDR2 SMNVEV (reference sequence). The CDR3 is 16 residues long.

A note on this clone: The sample has other DNA sequences that encode this CDR3 too. This chain connects TRBV9 to TRBJ2-2, with 8 bases aligning to TRBD2. The V gene end was trimmed by 0 bases and the J gene end by 0 bases; junction bases not matched to a gene: 1. This CDR3 is built from 16 residues. From germline, CDR1 is SGDLS and CDR2 YYNGEE. The CDR3 protein is CASSVDGGANTGELFF. CDR3 nucleotide sequence: TGTGCCAGCAGCGTAGACGGGGGGGCGAACACCGGGGAGCTGTTTTTT.

V gene TRBV2 combines with J gene TRBJ1-1, with D possibly matching TRBD1 (5 bases). Germline V gene sequence: CDR1 SNHLY, CDR2 FYNNEI. V was clipped by 4 bases and J by 4 bases, with 10 bases between them. The CDR3 is 13 residues long. CDR3 nucleotides: TGTGCCAGCAGTGGACAGATGGGCACTGAAGCTTTCTTT. Protein sequence: CASSGQMGTEAFF.

V is TRBV6-5 and J is TRBJ1-5, with 7 bases matching TRBD1. V was pared by 8 bases and J by 10 bases, with 17 bases of the junction left unmatched. Per germline, CDR1 MNHEY and CDR2 SVGAGI. This CDR3 has 15 amino acids. The CDR3 nucleotides are TGTGCCAGCGGGATGGACAGGCCTGCAATCAGCCCCCAGCATTTT. Encoded protein: CASGMDRPAISPQHF.

V usage is TRBV25-1 and J usage is TRBJ1-6; 9 positions match TRBD1. The V gene end was trimmed by 6 bases and the J gene end by 10 bases; junction bases not matched to a gene: 7. Germline V gives CDR1 MGHDK, CDR2 SYGVNS. The CDR3 covers 14 residues. CDR3 sequence (DNA): TGTGCCAGCAGACCCACAGGGGGCAACTCACCCCTCCACTTT. Encoded protein: CASRPTGGNSPLHF.

The V gene is TRBV6-6, the J gene TRBJ2-7, with D possibly TRBD2 on 7 matching bases. CDR3 length equals 13 residues. From germline, CDR1 is MNHNY and CDR2 SVGAGI (reference sequence). The V end lost 8 bases, the J end lost 1 base, and 12 bases lay between the germline ends. The DNA of the CDR3 is TGTGCCAGCCAGCGGGACATTTCCTACGAGCAGTACTTC. Amino acid sequence: CASQRDISYEQYF.